Shown below are 25 T cell receptor beta chains from a single sample sequenced in a study of shared clonotypes between healthy human individuals. Assay: immunoSEQ multiplex PCR; the TCRdb copy retains only in-frame clones and omits some. The sample includes approximately 460,000 clones, roughly four fifths of them seen just once. The source material was PBMCs. The receptors stem from a woman aged 35 to 49 in good health. Some clones in this sample may be carry-over from other donors' samples.

To note about this clone: Additional DNA sequences in this sample encode the identical CDR3. The V gene is TRBV30, the J gene TRBJ2-2; D is possibly TRBD1 or TRBD2 (5 bases each). The CDR3 consists of 15 residues. CDR1 is GTSNPN and CDR2 is SVGIG in the germline V gene (reference sequence). Between the trimmed V and J ends, which lost 3 bases and 4 bases, there was a span of 15 bases. CDR3 amino acids: CAWSFRDRVTGELFF. The CDR3 DNA reads TGTGCCTGGAGCTTCCGGGACCGAGTCACCGGGGAGCTGTTTTTT.

The V and J genes are TRBV2 and TRBJ2-1; 9 nucleotides align to TRBD2. The CDR3 runs 20 residues. Germline V gives CDR1 SNHLY, CDR2 FYNNEI. Trimming cost V 5 bases and J 4 bases; bases outside gene matches: 21. The CDR3 loop is CASSWASGRPQNQPYNEQFF. CDR3 nucleotide sequence: TGTGCCAGCAGTTGGGCCAGCGGGAGGCCACAGAATCAACCATACAATGAGCAGTTCTTC.

The CDR3 protein is CAWGTSGRSSYNEQFF. CDR3 in DNA: TGTGCCTGGGGGACTAGCGGTAGGAGCTCCTACAATGAGCAGTTCTTC. The J gene is TRBJ2-1, the V gene TRBV7-8, with 11 bases that match TRBD2. CDR3 length: 16 amino acids. Germline CDR1 and CDR2: SGHVS and FQNEAQ. Trimming at V came to 11 bases and at J to 0 bases, leaving 9 bases not matched to a gene.

Remarks on this clone: The same CDR3 can be traced to other DNA sequences in this sample. CDR3 protein: CASSLSGTASYEQYF. In DNA form, the CDR3 reads TGTGCCAGCAGTTTATCGGGGACTGCGTCCTACGAGCAGTACTTC. This chain connects TRBV27 to TRBJ2-7; D may be TRBD2 (6 bases). V was clipped by 0 bases and J by 1 base, with 10 bases between them. CDR3 length equals 15 residues. Germline CDR1 is MNHEY and CDR2 is SMNVEV (reference sequence).

V and J are TRBV6-6 and TRBJ1-1; D gene unclear. V was clipped by 5 bases and J by 1 base, with 11 bases between them. Germline CDR1 is MNHNY and CDR2 is SVGAGI (reference sequence). The CDR3 sequence is 14 residues long. CDR3 loop: CASSTHMRNTEAFF. The DNA for the CDR3 is TGTGCCAGCAGTACTCATATGCGGAACACTGAAGCTTTCTTT.

The rearrangement joins TRBV9 to TRBJ1-4; D uncertain. Germline values: CDR1 SGDLS, CDR2 YYNGEE. V lost 2 bases, J lost 8 bases, and 7 bases lay in between. This CDR3 has 12 residues. The CDR3: CASSVQREKLFF. Written as DNA, the CDR3 is TGTGCCAGCAGCGTTCAACGAGAAAAACTGTTTTTT.

The chain links TRBV7-8 to TRBJ2-7; 7 bases are a match to TRBD2. With V trimmed by 2 bases and J by 0 bases, 10 bases remained unmatched. The V gene's germline CDR1 is SGHVS and CDR2 FQNEAQ. The CDR3 loop spans 17 amino acids. CDR3 loop: CASSLSGLAAGSYEQYF. In nucleotides, the CDR3 is TGTGCCAGCAGCTTATCGGGGCTAGCGGCAGGCTCCTACGAGCAGTACTTC.

This chain uses TRBV7-9 with TRBJ2-7; 10 bases agree with TRBD1. Germline loops: CDR1 SEHNR, CDR2 FQNEAQ (reference sequence). V shed 3 bases, J shed 3 bases, and the junction held 17 bases outside the gene matches. The CDR3 sequence is 19 residues long. In DNA form, the CDR3 reads TGTGCCAGCAGCTTCTTCCCCTTTTTCGCCGGGACAGGGGACTACGAGCAGTACTTC. Translation gives CASSFFPFFAGTGDYEQYF.

Worth noting for this clone: The junction departs from the called germline gene at one end, perhaps through a read error. The sample holds other DNA sequences that translate to the same CDR3. The rearrangement joins TRBV6-5 to TRBJ1-1, with 7 bases fitting TRBD1. The CDR3 contains 12 residues. The germline CDR1 and CDR2 sequences are MNHEY and SVGAGI. CDR3 protein: CASGTRDSEAFF. DNA for the CDR3: TGCGCCAGCGGAACCCGGGACAGTGAAGCTTTCTTT.

The V gene is TRBV6-5, the J gene TRBJ1-2; no clear D. The CDR3 covers 15 residues. The germline gives CDR1 MNHEY, CDR2 SVGAGI. V shed 3 bases and J shed 4 bases, with 15 bases lying between them. CDR3 DNA sequence: TGTGCCAGCAGTTATGGTGAGGGCCTCTTCTATGGCTACACCTTC. It codes for CASSYGEGLFYGYTF.

This clone came up many times. The rearrangement uses TRBV6-1 and TRBJ2-7; a weak D match, TRBD1 (6 bases). In germline, CDR1 is MNHNS, CDR2 SASEGT. V lost 1 base and J 4 bases, leaving 11 bases between the germline ends. The CDR3 is 14 residues long. CDR3 coding DNA: TGTGCCAGCAGTGAAGTTCTCACAGGGTACGAGCAGTACTTC. Translation: CASSEVLTGYEQYF.

The rearrangement uses TRBV7-9 and TRBJ2-6, with a tentative D call TRBD2 (5 bases). This CDR3 is built from 15 residues. Germline CDR1 and CDR2: SEHNR and FQNEAQ (reference sequence). V was pared by 3 bases and J by 1 base, with 7 bases between. CDR3 region: CASSFAGSGANVLTF. The CDR3 DNA follows: TGTGCCAGCAGCTTCGCGGGTTCTGGGGCCAACGTCCTGACTTTC.

The chain is built from TRBV27 and TRBJ2-7; a possible D gene is TRBD1 (6 bases). The CDR3 consists of 13 residues. Germline-derived CDR1 and CDR2 are MNHEY and SMNVEV (reference sequence). V dropped 9 bases and J dropped 7 bases, with 19 bases sitting between them. The CDR3, as DNA: TGTGCCAGTCGTGCCTGGGGGCAGAGGGAGCAGTACTTC. Translating gives CASRAWGQREQYF.

As for this clone: Within the sample, other DNA sequences also encode this same CDR3. V gene TRBV5-4 combines with J gene TRBJ2-5, with D perhaps matching TRBD2 (6 bases). The J call is uncertain, as TRBJ2-7 better fits the DNA end. Germline CDR1 reads SGHNT; CDR2 reads YYREEE (reference sequence). This CDR3 spans 13 amino acids. Here the CDR3 reads CASSLWGAYEQYF. The CDR3 DNA reads as TGTGCCAGCAGCTTGTGGGGGGCCTACGAGCAGTACTTC.

As to this clone: Just one base apart from a much larger clone, this may be a read error. The chain carries TRBV7-2 and TRBJ2-7; the match to TRBD2 covers 11 bases. The CDR3 runs 14 residues. Germline values: CDR1 SGHTA, CDR2 FQGNSA. The DNA for the CDR3 is TGTGCCAGCGGCTTAGCCCTAGCGGGAGGTGAGCAGTACTTC. It is translated as CASGLALAGGEQYF.

This rearrangement joins TRBV4-1 to TRBJ1-1; D gene ambiguous. CDR1 MGHRA and CDR2 YSYEKL come from the germline V gene. This CDR3 region has 14 residues. Trimming shortened V by 0 bases and J by 5 bases, and 10 bases separated the two germline ends. The CDR3 sequence is CASSQDPGRTEAFF. The CDR3 coding sequence is TGCGCCAGCAGCCAAGATCCTGGGCGGACTGAAGCTTTCTTT.

With regard to this clone: A read error may explain this, as a much larger clone is one base away. This chain joins TRBV2 and TRBJ1-5; unclear D gene. Germline assignment: CDR1 SNHLY and CDR2 FYNNEI. V dropped 0 bases and J dropped 7 bases, with 13 bases sitting between them. This CDR3 is built from 15 residues. CDR3 in amino acids: CASSEAREAGQPQHF. The DNA of the CDR3 is TGTGCCAGCAGTGAAGCGCGGGAGGCTGGACAGCCCCAGCATTTT.

The chain joins TRBV6-6 to TRBJ1-1; D ambiguous. Germline lookup yields CDR1 MNHNY and CDR2 SVGAGI (reference sequence). Trimming removed 5 bases at V and 7 bases at J, with 11 bases between. This CDR3 comprises 12 residues. CDR3 region: CASSTAGYEAFF. The CDR3 DNA is TGTGCCAGCAGTACCGCAGGCTATGAAGCTTTCTTT.

With respect to this clone: This likely came from a read error, as a far larger clone is one base away. The identical CDR3 is also encoded by other nucleotide sequences in the sample. This rearrangement joins TRBV25-1 to TRBJ1-5; no clear D gene. CDR1 and CDR2 from the germline V gene are MGHDK and SYGVNS. The CDR3 is made up of 14 amino acids. The DNA for the CDR3 is TGTGCCAGCAGTGTGACACATAGCAATCAGCCTCAGCATTTT. Amino acids: CASSVTHSNQPQHF. The variable domain in full, completed from reference TRBV25-1 and TRBJ1-5, reads EADIYQTPRYLVIGTGKKITLECSQTMGHDKMYWYQQDPGMELHLIHYSYGVNSTEKGDLSSESTVSRIRTEHFPLTLESARPSHTSQYLCASSVTHSNQPQHFGDGTRLSIL.

This chain uses TRBV7-9 with TRBJ2-2; TRBD2 matches at 10 bases. The V and J ends lost 7 bases and 6 bases, in that order; junction bases with no gene match: 2. The CDR3 sequence is 13 residues long. Germline V gene sequence: CDR1 SEHNR, CDR2 FQNEAQ (reference sequence). CDR3 loop: CASKGLASGELFF. CDR3 in DNA: TGTGCCAGCAAGGGACTAGCGTCCGGGGAGCTGTTTTTT.

This chain uses TRBV4-1 with TRBJ1-5; D unclear. CDR3 length: 14 amino acids. From germline, CDR1 is MGHRA and CDR2 YSYEKL. Trimming shortened V by 0 bases and J by 7 bases, and 10 bases separated the two germline ends. In DNA, the CDR3 is TGCGCCAGCAGCCAAGATGGGCTCCAGCAGCCCCAGCATTTT. This encodes CASSQDGLQQPQHF.

This clone has at least ten counts. Other DNA sequences from this sample encode an identical CDR3 as well. The chain recombines TRBV19 with TRBJ1-1; 8 nucleotides agree with TRBD1. The CDR3 is 14 residues long. Trimming cost V 6 bases and J 8 bases; bases outside gene matches: 11. The V gene's germline CDR1 is LNHDA and CDR2 SQIVND (reference sequence). The CDR3 nucleotides are TGTGCCAGTAGCCCGGGACAGGCTAGAGGAGAAGCTTTCTTT. It encodes CASSPGQARGEAFF.

In its sample, this clone was seen once. The rearrangement uses TRBV19 and TRBJ2-1; the D gene is possibly TRBD2 (5 bases). Deletions cut 5 bases from V and 9 bases from J, with 14 bases between. Germline values: CDR1 LNHDA, CDR2 SQIVND (reference sequence). CDR3 length: 13 residues. CDR3 sequence reads: CASSPTSLGEQFF. The CDR3, as DNA: TGTGCCAGTAGTCCTACTAGTCTGGGTGAGCAGTTCTTC.

The chain combines TRBV5-1 with TRBJ2-1, with 9 bases that match TRBD1. Germline V CDR1 and CDR2: SGHRS, YFSETQ. J lost 3 bases, V lost 3 bases, and 10 bases had no gene match. The CDR3 loop spans 17 amino acids. CDR3 in amino acids: CASSWRGQGEDYNEQFF. The CDR3 nucleotides are TGCGCCAGCAGCTGGAGGGGACAGGGAGAAGACTACAATGAGCAGTTCTTC.

This clone appeared a single time. This chain uses TRBV28 with TRBJ2-1; D is uncertain. Germline assignment: CDR1 MDHEN and CDR2 SYDVKM. The CDR3 extends over 16 amino acids. V lost 8 bases and J lost 3, with 20 bases in between. This CDR3 reads CASPPPGPPYYNEQFF. The CDR3 nucleotides read TGTGCCAGCCCACCCCCGGGCCCTCCCTACTACAATGAGCAGTTCTTC.